The clone carrying this T cell receptor (beta chain) was counted a few times. V shed 4 bases and J shed 6 bases, with 14 bases lying between them. Germline V gene data show CDR1 as MNHNS and CDR2 as SASEGT. The CDR3 totals 14 residues. The sample belongs to a study of vaccination and CD4 T cells after COVID-19. Noted time point: late sampling 161 to 241 days after vaccination in three convalescent patients. One entry per CDR3 protein results from TCRdb running MiXCR on the PCR reads. The sample consists of about 29,000 distinct CDR3 sequences, more than 40% of them appearing once. Sequences were derived from CD4+ T cells from blood, sampled about 7 months after SARS-CoV-2 vaccination. The TCR comes from a human donor who had recovered from COVID-19. The V call is TRBV6-1, the J call TRBJ2-3; D ambiguous. The CDR3 reads CASSGYPKADTQYF. For the CDR3, the DNA is TGTGCCAGCAGTGGCTACCCTAAGGCGGATACGCAGTATTTT.